This T cell receptor beta chain was sequenced for a study of control samples from healthy donors and cancer patients. V was pared by 8 bases and J by 1 base, with 14 bases between. The CDR3 loop spans 15 amino acids. The germline gives CDR1 SGHAT, CDR2 FQDESV (reference sequence). Libraries were prepared by immunoSEQ multiplex PCR; TCRdb keeps only in-frame clonotypes and omits some of them. The sample consists of 150,000 to 200,000 clones, 85% to 90% of them appearing once. The chain couples TRBV11-1 to TRBJ1-4, with D unclear. Sequencing was performed on blood. The source of this sequence is a man younger than 35 in good health. Here the CDR3 DNA reads TGTGCCAGCTCCCCGACGGACGGAACTAATGAAAAACTGTTTTTT. Encoded protein: CASSPTDGTNEKLFF.